This T cell receptor beta chain was sequenced for a study of immune cell composition in non-small cell lung cancer. Overall study: Lung adenocarcinoma or squamous carcinoma made up most tumours.

Here immunoSEQ multiplex PCR was the method, and the copy in TCRdb shows in-frame clones only, minus some. The sample consists of 14,000 or so clones, 81% of them appearing once. Overall study findings and caveats: Clones >0.5% enriched in tumour were rarer in adenocarcinoma (about 35%) than squamous (75%). In adenocarcinoma, maximal tumour-associated clone frequency tracked TIL tumour reactivity. Squamous lung tumours showed higher top 10 clone scores and clonality than adenocarcinomas.

The table lists this clone with a count of one. Its antigen is unidentified. This TCR came from a human donor with non-small cell lung cancer. The material sequenced was lung tumor tissue.

The CDR3, as DNA: TGCGCCAGCAGCTTGACCGCCGGGGAGCTGTTTTTT. It yields the protein CASSLTAGELFF. The gene calls are TRBV5-1 and TRBJ2-2; D gene unclear. Trimming removed 1 base from V and 6 bases from J, with 4 bases in between. The CDR3 length is 12 residues. The germline CDR1 and CDR2 sequences are SGHRS and YFSETQ.